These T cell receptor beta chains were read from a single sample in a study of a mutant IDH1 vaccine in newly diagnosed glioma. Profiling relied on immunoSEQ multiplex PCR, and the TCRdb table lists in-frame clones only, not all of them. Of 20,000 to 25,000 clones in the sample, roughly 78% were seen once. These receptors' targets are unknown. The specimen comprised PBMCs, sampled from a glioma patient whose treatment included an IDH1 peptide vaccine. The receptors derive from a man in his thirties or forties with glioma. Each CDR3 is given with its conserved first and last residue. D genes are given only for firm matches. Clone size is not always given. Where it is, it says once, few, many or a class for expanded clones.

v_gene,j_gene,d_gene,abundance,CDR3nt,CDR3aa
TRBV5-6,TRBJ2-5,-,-,TGTGCCAGCAGCCCCGCCGGGACAATCGGAGAGACCCAGTACTTC,CASSPAGTIGETQYF
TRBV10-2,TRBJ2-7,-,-,TGCGCCAGCAGTGAACCGTCGCGGTTCCAGGGCGAGCAGTACTTC,CASSEPSRFQGEQYF
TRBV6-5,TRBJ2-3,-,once,TGTGCCAGCAGTTACGGAGCCCTGCGCACAGATACGCAGTATTTT,CASSYGALRTDTQYF
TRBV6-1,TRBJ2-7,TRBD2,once,TGTGCCAGCAGTGAACGGGAGGCCTTCGAGCAGTACTTC,CASSEREAFEQYF
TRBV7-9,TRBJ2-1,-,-,TGTGCCAGCAGCTCTAGAGGCCAAGAACGCTCCTACAATGAGCAGTTCTTC,CASSSRGQERSYNEQFF
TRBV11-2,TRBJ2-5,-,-,TGTGCCAGCAGCTTCGGTGATCGGGAGTTGGAGACCCAGTACTTC,CASSFGDRELETQYF
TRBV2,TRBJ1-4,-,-,TGTGCCAGCAGAGGGGGGAGGGGCGAAAAACTGTTTTTT,CASRGGRGEKLFF
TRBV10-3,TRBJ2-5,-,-,TGTGCCATCAGTGGAACACAAGAGACCCAGTACTTC,CAISGTQETQYF
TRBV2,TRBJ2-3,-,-,TGTGCCAGCGCGGGGAGCAGGCCCCCAGATACGCAGTATTTT,CASAGSRPPDTQYF
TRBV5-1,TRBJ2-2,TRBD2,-,TGCGCCAGCAGCTTCCAGATAGCGGGAGGCCTGGGCACCGGGGAGCTGTTTTTT,CASSFQIAGGLGTGELFF
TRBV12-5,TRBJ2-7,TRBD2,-,TGTGCTAGTGCCGGGACTAGATCGTACTTC,CASAGTRSYF
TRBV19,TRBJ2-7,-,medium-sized,TGTGCCAGTAGTATTGTTGGTGGACCTGACTCCTACGAGCAGTACTTC,CASSIVGGPDSYEQYF
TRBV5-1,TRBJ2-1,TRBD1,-,TGCGCCAGCAGCTGGGACAGTATCTCCTACAATGAGCAGTTCTTC,CASSWDSISYNEQFF
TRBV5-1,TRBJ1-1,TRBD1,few,TGCGCCAGCCGTCGGACAGGGGATGAAGCTTTCTTT,CASRRTGDEAFF
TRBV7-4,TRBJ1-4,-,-,TGTGCCAGCAGCTTAGGAATGGGGGGAGGAGAAAAACTGTTTTTT,CASSLGMGGGEKLFF
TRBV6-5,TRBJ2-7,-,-,TGTGCCAGCAGTTATAGCCCTACAGGGTTCTACGAGCAGTACTTC,CASSYSPTGFYEQYF
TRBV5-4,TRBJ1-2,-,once,TGTGCCAGCAGCTCCCGACAGACCTATGGCTACACCTTC,CASSSRQTYGYTF
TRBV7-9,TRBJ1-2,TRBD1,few,TGTGCCAGCAGTTTCACAGGGGGTGCAATGAACTATGGCTACACCTTC,CASSFTGGAMNYGYTF
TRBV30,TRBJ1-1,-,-,TGTGCCTGGAGTGTGGTGGCTGAAGCTTTCTTT,CAWSVVAEAFF
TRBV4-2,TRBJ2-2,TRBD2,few,TGTGCCAGCAGCCGACTAGCGGGTCGGACCGGGGAGCTGTTTTTT,CASSRLAGRTGELFF